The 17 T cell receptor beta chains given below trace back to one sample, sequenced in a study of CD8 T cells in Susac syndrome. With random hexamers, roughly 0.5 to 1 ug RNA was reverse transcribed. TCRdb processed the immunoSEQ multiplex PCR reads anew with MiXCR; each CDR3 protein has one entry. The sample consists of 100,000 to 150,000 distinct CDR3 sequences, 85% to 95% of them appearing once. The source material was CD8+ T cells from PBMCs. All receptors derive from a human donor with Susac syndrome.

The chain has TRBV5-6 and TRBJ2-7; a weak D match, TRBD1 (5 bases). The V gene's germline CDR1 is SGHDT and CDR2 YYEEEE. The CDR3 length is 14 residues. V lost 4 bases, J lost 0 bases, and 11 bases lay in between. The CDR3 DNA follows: TGTGCCAGCAGCAGGGGTCCCGCCTCCTACGAGCAGTACTTC. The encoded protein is CASSRGPASYEQYF.

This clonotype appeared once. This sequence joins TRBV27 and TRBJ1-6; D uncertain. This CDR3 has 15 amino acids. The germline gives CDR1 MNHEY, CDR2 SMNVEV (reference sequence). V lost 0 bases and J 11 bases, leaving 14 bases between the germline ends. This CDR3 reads CASSLSNGLGAPLHF. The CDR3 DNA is TGTGCCAGCAGTTTATCGAACGGGCTCGGGGCACCCCTCCACTTT.

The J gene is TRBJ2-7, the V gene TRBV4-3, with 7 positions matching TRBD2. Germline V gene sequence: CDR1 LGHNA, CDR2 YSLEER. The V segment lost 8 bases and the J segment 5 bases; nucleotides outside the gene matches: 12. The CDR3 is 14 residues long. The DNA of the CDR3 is TGCGCCAGCGGACCCTCCGGGACTATCAACGAGCAGTACTTC. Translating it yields CASGPSGTINEQYF.

CDR3: CASSPGEANTGELFF. The DNA for the CDR3 is TGCGCCAGCAGCCCGGGGGAGGCGAACACCGGGGAGCTGTTTTTT. The V call is TRBV4-1, the J call TRBJ2-2; possibly TRBD2 for D (6 bases). Trimming shortened V by 4 bases and J by 0 bases, and 9 bases separated the two germline ends. The germline gives CDR1 MGHRA, CDR2 YSYEKL. This CDR3 is 15 amino acids long.

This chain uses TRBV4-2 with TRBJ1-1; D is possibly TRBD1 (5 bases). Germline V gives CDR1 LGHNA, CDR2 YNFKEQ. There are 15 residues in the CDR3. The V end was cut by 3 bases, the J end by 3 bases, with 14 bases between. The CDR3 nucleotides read TGTGCCAGCAGCCAGGGTCTCCAAGGGGACACTGAAGCTTTCTTT. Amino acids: CASSQGLQGDTEAFF.

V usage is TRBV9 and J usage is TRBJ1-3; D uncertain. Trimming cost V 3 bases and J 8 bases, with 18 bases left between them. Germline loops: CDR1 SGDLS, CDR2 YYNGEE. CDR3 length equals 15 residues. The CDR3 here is CASSGEVSLADTIYF. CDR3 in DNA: TGTGCCAGCAGCGGGGAAGTTAGCCTGGCGGACACCATATATTTT.

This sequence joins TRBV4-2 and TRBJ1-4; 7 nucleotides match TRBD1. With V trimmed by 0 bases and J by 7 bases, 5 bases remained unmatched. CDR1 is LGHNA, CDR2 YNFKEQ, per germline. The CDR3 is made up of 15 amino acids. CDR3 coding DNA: TGTGCCAGCAGCCAAGATTGGACAGGCTCTGAAAAACTGTTTTTT. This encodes CASSQDWTGSEKLFF.

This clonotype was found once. DNA for the CDR3: TGTGCCAGCAGCCAAGATCCCACAGGGATCTCCTACAATGAGCAGTTCTTC. Protein: CASSQDPTGISYNEQFF. The chain links TRBV3-1 to TRBJ2-1, with D possibly TRBD1 on 6 matching bases. The V end was cut by 0 bases, the J end by 0 bases, with 12 bases between. CDR1 LGHDT and CDR2 YNNKEL come from the germline V gene (reference sequence). This CDR3 contains 17 residues.

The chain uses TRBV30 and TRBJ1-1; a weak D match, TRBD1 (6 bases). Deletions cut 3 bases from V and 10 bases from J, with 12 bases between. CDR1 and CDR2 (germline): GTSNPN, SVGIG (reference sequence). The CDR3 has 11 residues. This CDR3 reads CAWSSGAGAFF. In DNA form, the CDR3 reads TGTGCCTGGAGCTCGGGGGCTGGAGCTTTCTTT.

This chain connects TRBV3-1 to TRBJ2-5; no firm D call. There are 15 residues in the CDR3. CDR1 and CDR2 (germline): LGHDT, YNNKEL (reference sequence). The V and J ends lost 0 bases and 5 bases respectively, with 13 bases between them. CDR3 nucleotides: TGTGCCAGCAGCCAAGAGTGGACGGAGATCGAGACCCAGTACTTC. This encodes CASSQEWTEIETQYF.

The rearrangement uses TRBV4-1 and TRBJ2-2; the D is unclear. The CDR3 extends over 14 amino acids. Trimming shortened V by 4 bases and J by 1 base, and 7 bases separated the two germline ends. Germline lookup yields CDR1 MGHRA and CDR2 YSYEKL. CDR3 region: CASSPTENTGELFF. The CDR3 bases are TGCGCCAGCAGCCCGACGGAGAACACCGGGGAGCTGTTTTTT.

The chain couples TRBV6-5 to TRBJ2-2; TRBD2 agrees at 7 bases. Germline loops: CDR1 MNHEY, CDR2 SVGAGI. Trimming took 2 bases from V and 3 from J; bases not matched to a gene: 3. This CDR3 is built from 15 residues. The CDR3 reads CASSYLAGDTGELFF. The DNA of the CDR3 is TGTGCCAGCAGTTACCTCGCGGGGGACACCGGGGAGCTGTTTTTT.

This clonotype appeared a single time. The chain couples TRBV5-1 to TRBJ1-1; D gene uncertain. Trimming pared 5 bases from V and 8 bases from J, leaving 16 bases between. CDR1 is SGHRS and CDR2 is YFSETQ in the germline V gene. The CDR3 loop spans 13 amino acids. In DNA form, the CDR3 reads TGCGCCAGCAGTTACGAAACGAGGGTAGAAGCTTTCTTT. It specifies CASSYETRVEAFF.

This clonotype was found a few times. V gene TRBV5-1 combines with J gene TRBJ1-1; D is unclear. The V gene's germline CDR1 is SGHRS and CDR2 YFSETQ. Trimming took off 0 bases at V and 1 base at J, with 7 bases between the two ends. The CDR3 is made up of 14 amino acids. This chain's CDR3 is CASSLAGENTEAFF. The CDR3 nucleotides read TGCGCCAGCAGCTTGGCCGGGGAGAACACTGAAGCTTTCTTT. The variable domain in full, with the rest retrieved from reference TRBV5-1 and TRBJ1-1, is KAGVTQTPRYLIKTRGQQVTLSCSPISGHRSVSWYQQTPGQGLQFLFEYFSETQRNKGNFPGRFSGRQFSNSRSEMNVSTLELGDSALYLCASSLAGENTEAFFGQGTRLTVV.

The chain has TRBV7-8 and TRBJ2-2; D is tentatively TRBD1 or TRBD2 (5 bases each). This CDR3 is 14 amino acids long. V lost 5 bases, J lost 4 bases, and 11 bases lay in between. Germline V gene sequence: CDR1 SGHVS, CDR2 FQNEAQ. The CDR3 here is CASSPGAATGELFF. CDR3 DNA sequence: TGTGCCAGCAGCCCCGGGGCAGCCACCGGGGAGCTGTTTTTT.

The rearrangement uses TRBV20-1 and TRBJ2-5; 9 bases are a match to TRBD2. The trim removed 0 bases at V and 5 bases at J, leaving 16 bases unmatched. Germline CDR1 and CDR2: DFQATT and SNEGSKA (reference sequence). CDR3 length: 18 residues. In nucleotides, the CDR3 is TGCAGTGCTAGAGATCGGGCTAGCGGGGAATTACCTTGGGAGACCCAGTACTTC. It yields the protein CSARDRASGELPWETQYF.

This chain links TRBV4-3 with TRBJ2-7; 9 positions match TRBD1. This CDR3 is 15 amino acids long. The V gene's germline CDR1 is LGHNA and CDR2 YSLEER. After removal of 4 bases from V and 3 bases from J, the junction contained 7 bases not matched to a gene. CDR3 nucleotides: TGCGCCAGCAGCCCGGACAGGGGCCATATCTACGAGCAGTACTTC. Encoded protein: CASSPDRGHIYEQYF.